This T cell receptor beta chain was sequenced in a study of cytomegalovirus exposure and HLA in healthy donors. Primers: 60 Vbeta forward and 13 Jbeta reverse. Clones were sequenced by immunoSEQ multiplex PCR, and TCRdb holds only the in-frame ones, with some missing. The sample lists a few hundred thousand clones; over 85% were seen once. V lost 6 bases and J lost 3; bases outside the gene matches: 7. This CDR3 spans 15 amino acids. Germline V lookup: CDR1 MNHEY, CDR2 SVGAGI. As to this clone: What it recognizes is unknown.

Regarding the study as a whole: There were reportedly fewer N-insertions in an Asian-associated ancestry cluster than the roughly 700-donor mean, in a later analysis. Exclusion applied to some V segments, including TRBV6-2 and TRBV6-3, as they were indistinguishable. In vitro data verified a few CMV-associated chains as specific for CMV antigens.

This TCR derives from a woman aged 18-29 years in good health and CMV-seronegative. The sequencing input was PBMCs. The chain employs TRBV6-5 and TRBJ1-5; 8 bases fit TRBD1. For the CDR3, the DNA is TGTGCCAGCAGCCTTACAGGGGGACTCAATCAGCCCCAGCATTTT. This gives the protein CASSLTGGLNQPQHF.